The TCR beta chain under discussion was sequenced for a study of cytomegalovirus exposure and HLA in healthy donors. In the study overall: It was reported in a later analysis that the 120 or so validation repertoires used the same platform as the roughly 640 first-cohort repertoires.

Germline V gene sequence: CDR1 SGHNT, CDR2 YYREEE (reference sequence). There are 15 residues in the CDR3. Notes on this clone: Its cognate antigen is unknown. Germline and junction disagree at one end, which may indicate a read error.

Clones were read by immunoSEQ multiplex PCR, and TCRdb kept only the in-frame ones, dropping some. The table shows roughly 63,000 clones, with about 89% occurring only once. The study, taken as a whole, reports: According to a subsequent analysis, TCR clusters from the first cohort were inclined to appear together in the roughly 120 validation repertoires.

This receptor was taken from a woman younger than 35 in good health and CMV-seronegative. The sequencing input was PBMCs. The rearrangement joins TRBV5-4 to TRBJ2-1; TRBD1 matches 10 bases. DNA of the CDR3: TGTGCCAGCAGCCCGACAGGGGGCTCCAACAATGAGCAGTTCTTC. As protein: CASSPTGGSNNEQFF.